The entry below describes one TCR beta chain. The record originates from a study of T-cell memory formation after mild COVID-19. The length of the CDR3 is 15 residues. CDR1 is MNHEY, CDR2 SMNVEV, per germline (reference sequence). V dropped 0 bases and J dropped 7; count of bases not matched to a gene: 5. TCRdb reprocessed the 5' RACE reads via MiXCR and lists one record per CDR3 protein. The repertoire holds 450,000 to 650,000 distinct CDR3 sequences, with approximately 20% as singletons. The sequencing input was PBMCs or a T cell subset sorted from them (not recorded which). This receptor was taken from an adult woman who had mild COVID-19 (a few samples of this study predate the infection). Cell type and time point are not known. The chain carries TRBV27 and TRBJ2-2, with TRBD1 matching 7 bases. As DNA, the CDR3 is TGTGCCAGCAGTTTATCGACAGGGTCCGGCGGGGAGCTGTTTTTT. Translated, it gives CASSLSTGSGGELFF.